This T cell receptor (beta chain) emerged from a study of T-cell memory formation after mild COVID-19 (dated by TCRdb to about 2021). Background on the whole study: TCR sequence clusters from the two donors were found to be largely donor specific. T-cell clones expanding and contracting after mild COVID-19 in a couple of donors were tracked by longitudinal TCRalpha and TCRbeta repertoire sequencing. Two young, previously healthy adult volunteers made up the cohort, one male and one female.

TCRdb shows the sequencer as Illumina NovaSeq 6000. TCRalpha and TCRbeta cDNA libraries were constructed by 5'RACE with constant-segment primers, with sample barcodes and unique molecular identifiers being introduced. RNA was extracted from every sample with Trizol reagent. Libraries were amplified in two PCR steps, with a second sample barcode and Illumina TruSeq adapters added in the second step. Sequencing of libraries was performed on an Illumina NovaSeq with 2 x 150 bp paired-end reads. In the source study's methods: Reads were demultiplexed and collapsed into UMI-guided consensus sequences with migec v1.2.7. Using mixcr v2.1.11, UMI consensuses were aligned to TRA and TRB V and J templates and then assembled into clonotypes. A clonotype was counted as expanded or contracted only if both edgeR and NoisET called the change significant, with noise models trained on biological replicates. edgeR calls used a false discovery rate-adjusted p below 0.01 and a log2 fold-change threshold of 1. PCA with hierarchical clustering of max-normalized trajectories of the 1000 most abundant clonotypes was used as exploratory dynamics analysis. Separately sequenced CD4+ and CD8+ repertoires were used to assign a CD4 or CD8 phenotype to each responding clone. Through fastp at Q25 and MiXCR, TCRdb rebuilt clones from the public reads, retaining in-frame beta chains. Rows with a matching CDR3 protein are joined into one entry that keeps the most common DNA and genes. These V and J calls originate from TCRdb's pipeline instead of the authors' own analysis. The sample contains around 300,000 distinct CDR3 sequences, around 19% of them found a single time. The ten largest account for around 21% of the sample.

The trim is 5 bases for V and 3 bases for J, with a gap of 14 bases between the germline ends. Via the germline V gene, CDR1 is SGHTA and CDR2 FQGNSA. Including the terminal cysteine and phenylalanine, the CDR3 comprises 14 residues. This entry keeps only the CDR3 DNA: 42 bases, framed from base 1. On this clonotype: No antigen is known for it. Base qualities are not recorded, but no much larger clone differs from it by a single base.

PBMCs were isolated by Ficoll-Paque density gradient centrifugation. General conclusions and limits of the study: Contracting CD4+ clones turned up mainly in the CM and EM memory subsets, whereas EMRA was where CD8+ clones were enriched. The detection of some responding clones in pre-infection memory suggests that pre-existing cross-reactive memory T cells joined the SARS-CoV-2 response. The study covered only a couple of mild cases, and larger cohorts including severe cases with pre-infection samples were considered necessary. Clones that contracted from day 15 to 85 showed balanced CD4/CD8 phenotypes, whereas a second wave of clones that expanded from day 15 to 37 leaned towards CD4+. The second-wave clones that peaked on day 37 were not confirmed to be SARS-CoV-2 specific.

This clonotype was obtained from a man between 18 and 29 years old who had mild COVID-19 (a few samples of this study predate the infection). The sample titles of this study are shuffled in the database, so cell type and time point are left out; the donor was told from shared clones. Sequencing used PBMCs or a T cell subset sorted from them (not recorded which). The chain joins TRBV7-2 to TRBJ2-7, with the D gene call left open. The CDR3 region: CASSPLRLHYEQYF. In nucleotides, the sequence is TGTGCCAGCAGCCCCCTCCGGCTCCACTACGAGCAGTACTTC.